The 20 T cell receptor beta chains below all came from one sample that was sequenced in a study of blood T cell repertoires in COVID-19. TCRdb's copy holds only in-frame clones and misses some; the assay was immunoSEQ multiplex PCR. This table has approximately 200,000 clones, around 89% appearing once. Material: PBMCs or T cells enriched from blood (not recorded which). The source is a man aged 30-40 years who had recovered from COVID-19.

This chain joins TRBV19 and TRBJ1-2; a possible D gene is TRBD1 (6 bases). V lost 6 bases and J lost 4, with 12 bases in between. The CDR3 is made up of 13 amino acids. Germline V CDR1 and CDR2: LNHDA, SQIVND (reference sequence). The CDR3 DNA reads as TGTGCCAGTAGCCGGGACACCATCTATGGCTACACCTTC. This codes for CASSRDTIYGYTF.

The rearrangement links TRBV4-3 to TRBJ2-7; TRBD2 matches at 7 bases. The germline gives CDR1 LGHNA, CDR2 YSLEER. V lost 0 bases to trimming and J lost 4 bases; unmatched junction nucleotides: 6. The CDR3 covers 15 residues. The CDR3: CASSQDRAGDYEQYF. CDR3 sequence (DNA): TGCGCCAGCAGCCAAGATCGGGCGGGAGATTACGAGCAGTACTTC.

The CDR3 DNA is TGTGCCAGCAGTCAAACCCCAGGGGTCTCCGGGGAGCTGTTTTTT. Protein sequence: CASSQTPGVSGELFF. The V and J genes are TRBV27 and TRBJ2-2; possibly TRBD1 for D (6 bases). From germline, CDR1 is MNHEY and CDR2 SMNVEV (reference sequence). The CDR3 sequence is 15 residues long. Trimming stripped 5 bases from V and 6 bases from J, with 16 bases between.

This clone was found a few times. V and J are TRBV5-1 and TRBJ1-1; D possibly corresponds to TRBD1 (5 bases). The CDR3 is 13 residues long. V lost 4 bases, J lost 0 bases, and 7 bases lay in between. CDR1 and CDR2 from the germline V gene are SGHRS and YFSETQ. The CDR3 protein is CASSVDMNTEAFF. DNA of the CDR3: TGCGCCAGCAGCGTGGACATGAACACTGAAGCTTTCTTT.

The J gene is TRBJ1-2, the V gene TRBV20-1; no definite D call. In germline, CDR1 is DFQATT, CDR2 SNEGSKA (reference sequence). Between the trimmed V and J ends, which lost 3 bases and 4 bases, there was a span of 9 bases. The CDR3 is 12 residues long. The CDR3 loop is CSASNRTYGYTF. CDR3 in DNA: TGCAGTGCTAGTAACAGAACCTATGGCTACACCTTC.

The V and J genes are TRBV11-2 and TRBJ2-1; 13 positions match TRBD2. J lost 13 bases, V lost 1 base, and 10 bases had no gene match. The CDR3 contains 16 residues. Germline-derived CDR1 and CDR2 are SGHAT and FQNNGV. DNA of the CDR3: TGTGCCAGCAGCTTAGTTGGACTAGCGGGAGTTAGGTATCAGTTCTTC. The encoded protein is CASSLVGLAGVRYQFF.

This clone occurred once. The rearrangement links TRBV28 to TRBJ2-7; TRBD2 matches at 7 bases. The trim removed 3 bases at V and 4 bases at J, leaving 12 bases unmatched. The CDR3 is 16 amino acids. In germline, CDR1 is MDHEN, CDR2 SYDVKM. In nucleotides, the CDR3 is TGTGCCAGCAGTTTGGGGGAGGGTGCGGGATTTTACGAGCAGTACTTC. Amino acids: CASSLGEGAGFYEQYF. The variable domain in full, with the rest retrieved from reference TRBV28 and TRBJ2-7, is DVKVTQSSRYLVKRTGEKVFLECVQDMDHENMFWYRQDPGLGLRLIYFSYDVKMKEKGDIPEGYSVSREKKERFSLILESASTNQTSMYLCASSLGEGAGFYEQYFGPGTRLTVT.

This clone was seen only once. Here the CDR3 reads CASSFGNREGEQFF. Here the CDR3 DNA reads TGTGCCAGCAGTTTCGGTAACAGGGAAGGTGAGCAGTTCTTC. The V gene is TRBV28, the J gene TRBJ2-1; tentative D call: TRBD1 (6 bases). The CDR3 covers 14 residues. CDR1 and CDR2 from the germline V gene are MDHEN and SYDVKM. V lost 3 bases, J lost 9 bases, and 15 bases lay in between.

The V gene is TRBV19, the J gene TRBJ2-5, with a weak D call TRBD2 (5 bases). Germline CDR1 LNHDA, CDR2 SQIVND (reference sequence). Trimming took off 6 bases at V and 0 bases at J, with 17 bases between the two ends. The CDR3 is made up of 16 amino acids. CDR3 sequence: CASSPIDKRYQETQYF. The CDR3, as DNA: TGTGCCAGTAGCCCCATAGACAAGCGGTACCAAGAGACCCAGTACTTC.

CDR3 DNA sequence: TGTGCCAGTACCAGGAGGGGTGACGGGGAGCTGTTTTTT. Translated, it gives CASTRRGDGELFF. The chain couples TRBV19 to TRBJ2-2, with a possible D match to TRBD2 (6 bases). The V gene lost 7 bases and the J gene lost 7 bases, with 13 bases spanning the gap. Germline V gene data show CDR1 as LNHDA and CDR2 as SQIVND (reference sequence). The CDR3 length is 13 residues.

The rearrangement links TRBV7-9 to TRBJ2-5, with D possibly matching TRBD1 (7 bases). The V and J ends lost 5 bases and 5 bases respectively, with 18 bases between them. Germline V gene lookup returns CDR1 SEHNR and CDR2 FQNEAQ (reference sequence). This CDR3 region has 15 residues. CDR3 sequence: CASSNGQVEGETQYF. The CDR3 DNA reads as TGTGCCAGCAGCAATGGACAGGTGGAGGGGGAGACCCAGTACTTC.

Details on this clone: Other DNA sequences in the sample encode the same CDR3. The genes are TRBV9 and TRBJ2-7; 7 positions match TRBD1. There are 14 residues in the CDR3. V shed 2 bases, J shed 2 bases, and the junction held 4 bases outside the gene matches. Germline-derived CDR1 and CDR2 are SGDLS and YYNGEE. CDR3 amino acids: CASSVRTGTYEQYF. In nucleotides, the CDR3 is TGTGCCAGCAGCGTCAGGACAGGTACCTACGAGCAGTACTTC.

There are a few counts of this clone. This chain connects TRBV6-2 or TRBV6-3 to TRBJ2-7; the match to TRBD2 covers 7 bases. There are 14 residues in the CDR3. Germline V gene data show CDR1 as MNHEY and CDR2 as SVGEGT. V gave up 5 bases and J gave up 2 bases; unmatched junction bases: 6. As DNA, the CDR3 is TGTGCCAGCAGTCTTCCGGGAGGTACCTACGAGCAGTACTTC. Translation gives CASSLPGGTYEQYF.

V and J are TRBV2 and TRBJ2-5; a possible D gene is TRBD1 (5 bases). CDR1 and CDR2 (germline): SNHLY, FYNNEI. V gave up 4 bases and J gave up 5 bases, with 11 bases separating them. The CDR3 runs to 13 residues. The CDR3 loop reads CASSVGADETQYF. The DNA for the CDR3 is TGTGCCAGCAGTGTAGGGGCCGACGAGACCCAGTACTTC.

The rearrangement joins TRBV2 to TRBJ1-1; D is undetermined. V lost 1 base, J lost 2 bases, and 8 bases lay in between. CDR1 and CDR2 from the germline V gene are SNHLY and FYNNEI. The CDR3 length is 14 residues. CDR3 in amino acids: CASSEGGFNTEAFF. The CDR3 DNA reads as TGTGCCAGCAGTGAAGGAGGGTTCAACACTGAAGCTTTCTTT.

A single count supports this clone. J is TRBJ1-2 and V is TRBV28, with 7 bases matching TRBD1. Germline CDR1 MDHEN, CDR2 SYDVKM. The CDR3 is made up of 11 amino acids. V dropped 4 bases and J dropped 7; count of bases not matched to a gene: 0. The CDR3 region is CASSYRGGYTF. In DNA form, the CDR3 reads TGTGCCAGCAGTTACAGGGGTGGCTACACCTTC.

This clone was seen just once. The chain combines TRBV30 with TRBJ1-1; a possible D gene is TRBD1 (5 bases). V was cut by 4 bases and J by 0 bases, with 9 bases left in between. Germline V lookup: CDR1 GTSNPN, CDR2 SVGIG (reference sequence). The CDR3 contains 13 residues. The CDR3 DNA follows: TGTGCCTGGACAGGGCAACTGAACACTGAAGCTTTCTTT. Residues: CAWTGQLNTEAFF.

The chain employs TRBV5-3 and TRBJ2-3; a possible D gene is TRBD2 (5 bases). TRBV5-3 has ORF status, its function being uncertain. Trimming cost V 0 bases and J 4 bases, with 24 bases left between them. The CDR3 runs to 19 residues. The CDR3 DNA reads TGTGCCAGAAGCTTGGGTGGCATGCCTGTGACTATGATTCCAGATACGCAGTATTTT. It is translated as CARSLGGMPVTMIPDTQYF.

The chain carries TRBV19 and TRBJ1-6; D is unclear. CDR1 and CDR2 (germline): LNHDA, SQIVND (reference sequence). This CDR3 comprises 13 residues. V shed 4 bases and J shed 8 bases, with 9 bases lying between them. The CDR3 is CASSTEQYSPLHF. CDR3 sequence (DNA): TGTGCCAGTAGTACCGAACAGTATTCACCCCTCCACTTT.

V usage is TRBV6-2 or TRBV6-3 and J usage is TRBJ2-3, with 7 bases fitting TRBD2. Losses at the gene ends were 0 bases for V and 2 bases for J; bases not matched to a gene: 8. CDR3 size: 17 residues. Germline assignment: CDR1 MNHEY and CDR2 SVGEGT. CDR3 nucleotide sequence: TGTGCCAGCAGTTACTCCGGACTAGTGAGGGACACAGATACGCAGTATTTT. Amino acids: CASSYSGLVRDTDTQYF.